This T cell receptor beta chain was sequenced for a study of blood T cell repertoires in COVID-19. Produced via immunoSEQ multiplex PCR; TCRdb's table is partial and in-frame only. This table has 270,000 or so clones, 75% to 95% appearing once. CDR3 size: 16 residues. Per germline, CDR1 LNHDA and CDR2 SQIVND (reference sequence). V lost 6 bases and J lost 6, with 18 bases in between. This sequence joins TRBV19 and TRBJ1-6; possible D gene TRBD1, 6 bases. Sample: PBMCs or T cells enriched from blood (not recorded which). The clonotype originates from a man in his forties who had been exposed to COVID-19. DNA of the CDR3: TGTGCCAGTAGGGTCTCAGGGGAAATACGTAATTCACCCCTCCACTTT. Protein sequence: CASRVSGEIRNSPLHF.